These T cell receptor beta chains were read from a single sample in a study of brain T cells in children with intractable seizures. Produced via immunoSEQ multiplex PCR; TCRdb's table is partial and in-frame only. Of about 320,000 clones listed, over 90% are singletons. The sequences come from peripheral blood, collected 4 to 5 months after surgery. These receptors all come from a boy less than two years old with tuberous sclerosis and intractable seizures. The CDR3 runs from the conserved cysteine through the conserved F or W. D genes are given only for firm matches. Clone size appears in some rows only: once, few, many, or a class for an expanded clone.

TRBV4-1,.,TRBJ2-5,.,CASSQLGPPVETQYF,TGCGCCAGCAGCCAACTGGGCCCTCCCGTAGAGACCCAGTACTTC
TRBV6-5,.,TRBJ1-2,.,CASTVSYGYTF,TGTGCCAGCACAGTGAGCTATGGCTACACCTTC
TRBV7-8,.,TRBJ2-7,.,CASSWHSYEQYF,TGTGCCAGCAGCTGGCACTCCTACGAGCAGTACTTC
TRBV19,once,TRBJ1-1,TRBD1,CASYLGTGREAFF,TGTGCCAGTTACCTCGGGACAGGGCGTGAAGCTTTCTTT
TRBV27,.,TRBJ1-3,TRBD1,CASSFSGQAGGNTIYF,TGTGCCAGCAGTTTCTCAGGACAGGCGGGAGGAAACACCATATATTTT
TRBV2,.,TRBJ1-6,.,CASSGRGAHSPLHF,TGTGCCAGCAGTGGACGGGGGGCCCATTCACCCCTCCACTTT
TRBV2,.,TRBJ1-1,.,CASSFNWAAEAFF,TGTGCCAGCAGTTTTAATTGGGCAGCTGAAGCTTTCTTT
TRBV3-1/TRBV3-2,.,TRBJ2-2,.,CASSHRGGSGELFF,TGTGCCAGCAGCCACAGGGGTGGGTCCGGGGAGCTGTTTTTT
TRBV5-1,.,TRBJ1-1,.,CASSLRGREAFF,TGCGCCAGCAGCTTACGGGGGCGTGAAGCTTTCTTT
TRBV30,.,TRBJ1-3,.,CAWSVRKSSGNTIYF,TGTGCCTGGAGTGTACGGAAGAGCTCTGGAAACACCATATATTTT
TRBV19,.,TRBJ1-5,TRBD1,CASRGTDYSNQPQHF,TGTGCCAGTAGGGGGACAGATTATAGCAATCAGCCCCAGCATTTT
TRBV24-1,.,TRBJ2-2,.,CATRNPGGELFF,TGTGCCACCCGGAACCCCGGAGGGGAGCTGTTTTTT
TRBV4-1,.,TRBJ2-7,.,CASSQAYLGEWGETYEQYF,TGCGCCAGCAGCCAGGCCTACCTAGGCGAATGGGGCGAGACCTACGAGCAGTACTTC
TRBV4-1,.,TRBJ1-2,TRBD1,CASSQESGTDGYTF,TGCGCCAGCAGCCAAGAATCCGGGACAGATGGCTACACCTTC
TRBV4-2,.,TRBJ1-1,.,CASSQDPGNTEAFF,TGTGCCAGCAGCCAAGATCCGGGGAACACTGAAGCTTTCTTT
TRBV27,.,TRBJ2-3,.,CASSFDAVKSTDTQYF,TGTGCCAGCAGTTTTGACGCGGTGAAGAGCACAGATACGCAGTATTTT
TRBV24-1,once,TRBJ2-1,.,CATRQGIEQFF,TGTGCCACCCGCCAGGGGATTGAGCAGTTCTTC
TRBV20-1,.,TRBJ1-2,.,CSASKRSGYTF,TGCAGTGCTTCGAAAAGGAGCGGCTACACCTTC
TRBV21-1,once,TRBJ2-6,.,CASSKRTLSYTGANVLTF,TGTGCCAGCAGCAAACGGACATTATCCTATACTGGGGCCAACGTCCTGACTTTC
TRBV10-3,.,TRBJ1-1,TRBD1,CAISEWDRDGTEAFF,TGTGCCATCAGTGAGTGGGACAGGGACGGGACTGAAGCTTTCTTT
TRBV6-9,.,TRBJ1-5,.,CASSPRDQPQHF,TGTGCCAGCAGTCCCCGGGATCAGCCCCAGCATTTT
TRBV27,.,TRBJ2-7,.,CASRQAEGGSNEQYF,TGTGCCAGCAGACAAGCGGAAGGAGGTTCGAACGAGCAGTACTTC